This entry is about one T cell receptor (beta chain). Antigen: not known. The V and J ends lost 4 bases and 5 bases respectively, with 16 bases between them. Germline lookup yields CDR1 SGHNT and CDR2 YYREEE (reference sequence). The CDR3 length is 14 residues. The sample originates from a study of beta chain features in type 1 diabetes. Expressed TCRB transcripts were sequenced because the isolated RNA had all been reverse transcribed beforehand. An average around 3.8 million reads came from naive, central memory and regulatory T cell samples. Assay used: immunoSEQ multiplex PCR; TCRdb lists only in-frame clones, some missing. The sample lists 95,000 to 150,000 clones; about 16% were seen once. Each donor gave one heparinised blood draw averaging around 120 mL. Sorting produced populations that all topped 98% purity. Findings and limits, study-wide: Type 1 diabetes patients had TCRB CDR3s that were shorter (moderately but significantly so) in all four CD4+ subsets. Reduced insertions and increased deletions marked VDJ junctions in type 1 diabetes patients.

The V gene is TRBV5-4, the J gene TRBJ2-7, with TRBD1 as a possible D gene (5 bases). The source material was central memory CD4+ T cells from blood. The receptor was derived from a man aged 30 to 45 with type 1 diabetes. The DNA for the CDR3 is TGTGCCAGCAGCCGGACATTTTTCGCTAACGAGCAGTACTTC. It specifies CASSRTFFANEQYF.